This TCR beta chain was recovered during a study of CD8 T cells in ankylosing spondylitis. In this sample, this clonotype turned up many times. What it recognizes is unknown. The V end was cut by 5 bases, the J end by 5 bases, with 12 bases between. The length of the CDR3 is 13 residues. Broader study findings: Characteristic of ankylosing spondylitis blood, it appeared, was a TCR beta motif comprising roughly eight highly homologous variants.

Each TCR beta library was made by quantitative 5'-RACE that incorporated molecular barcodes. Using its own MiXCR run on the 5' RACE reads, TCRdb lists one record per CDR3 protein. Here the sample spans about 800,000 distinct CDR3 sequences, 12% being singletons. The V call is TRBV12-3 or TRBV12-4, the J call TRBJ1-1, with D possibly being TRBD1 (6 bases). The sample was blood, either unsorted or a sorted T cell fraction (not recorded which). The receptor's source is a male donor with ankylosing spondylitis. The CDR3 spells CASSSQGQTEAFF. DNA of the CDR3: TGTGCCAGCAGTAGCCAGGGGCAAACTGAAGCTTTCTTT.